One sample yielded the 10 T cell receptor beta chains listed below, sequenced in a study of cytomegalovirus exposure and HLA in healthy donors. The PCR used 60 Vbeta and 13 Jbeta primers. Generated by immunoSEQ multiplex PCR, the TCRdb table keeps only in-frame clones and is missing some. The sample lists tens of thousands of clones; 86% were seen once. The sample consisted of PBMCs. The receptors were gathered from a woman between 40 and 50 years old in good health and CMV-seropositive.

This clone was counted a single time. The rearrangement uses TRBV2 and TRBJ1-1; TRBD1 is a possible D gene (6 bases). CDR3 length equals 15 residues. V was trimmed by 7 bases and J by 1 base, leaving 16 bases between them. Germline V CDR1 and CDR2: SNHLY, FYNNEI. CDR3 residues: CASIIQPTGNTEAFF. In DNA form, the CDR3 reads TGTGCCAGCATCATCCAACCGACAGGGAACACTGAAGCTTTCTTT.

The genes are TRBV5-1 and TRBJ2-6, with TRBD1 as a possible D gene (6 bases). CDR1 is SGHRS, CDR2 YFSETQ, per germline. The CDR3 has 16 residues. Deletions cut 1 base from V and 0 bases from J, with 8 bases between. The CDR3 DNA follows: TGCGCCAGCAGCTTGCAGGGGAGCTCTGGGGCCAACGTCCTGACTTTC. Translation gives CASSLQGSSGANVLTF.

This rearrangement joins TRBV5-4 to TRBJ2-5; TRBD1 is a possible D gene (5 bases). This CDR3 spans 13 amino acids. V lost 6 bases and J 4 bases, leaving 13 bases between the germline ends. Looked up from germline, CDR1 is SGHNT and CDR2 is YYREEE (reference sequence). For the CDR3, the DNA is TGTGCCAGCAACTTAGGGGCAGGAGAGACCCAGTACTTC. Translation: CASNLGAGETQYF. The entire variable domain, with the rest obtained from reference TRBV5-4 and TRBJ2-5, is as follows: ETGVTQSPTHLIKTRGQQVTLRCSSQSGHNTVSWYQQALGQGPQFIFQYYREEENGRGNFPPRFSGLQFPNYSSELNVNALELDDSALYLCASNLGAGETQYFGPGTRLLVL.

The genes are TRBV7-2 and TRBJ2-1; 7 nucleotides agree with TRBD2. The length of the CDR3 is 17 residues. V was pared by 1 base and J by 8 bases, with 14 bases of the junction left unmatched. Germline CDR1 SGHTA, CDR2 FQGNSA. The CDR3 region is CASSLVGGDPRAYEQFF. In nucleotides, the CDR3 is TGTGCCAGCAGCTTAGTGGGGGGGGATCCCCGCGCGTATGAGCAGTTCTTC.

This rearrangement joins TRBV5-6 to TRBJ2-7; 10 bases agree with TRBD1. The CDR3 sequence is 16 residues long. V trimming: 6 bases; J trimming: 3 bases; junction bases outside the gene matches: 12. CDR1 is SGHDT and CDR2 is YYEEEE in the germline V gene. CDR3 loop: CASTLWGDRGGYEQYF. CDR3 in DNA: TGTGCCAGCACCCTGTGGGGGGACAGGGGCGGCTACGAGCAGTACTTC. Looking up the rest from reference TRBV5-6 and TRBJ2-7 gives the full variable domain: DAGVTQSPTHLIKTRGQQVTLRCSPKSGHDTVSWYQQALGQGPQFIFQYYEEEERQRGNFPDRFSGHQFPNYSSELNVNALLLGDSALYLCASTLWGDRGGYEQYFGPGTRLTVT.

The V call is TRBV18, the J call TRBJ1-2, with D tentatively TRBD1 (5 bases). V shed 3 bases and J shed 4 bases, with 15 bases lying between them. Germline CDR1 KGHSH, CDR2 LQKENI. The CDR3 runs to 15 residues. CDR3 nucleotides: TGTGCCAGCTCACCCTCGAGCAGGGTGGGCTATGGCTACACCTTC. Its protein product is CASSPSSRVGYGYTF.

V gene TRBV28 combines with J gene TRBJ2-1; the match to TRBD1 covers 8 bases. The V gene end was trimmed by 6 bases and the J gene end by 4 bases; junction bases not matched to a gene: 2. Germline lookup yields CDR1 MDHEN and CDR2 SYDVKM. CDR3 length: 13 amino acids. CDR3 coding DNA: TGTGCCAGCAGCCGGACAGGGTACAATGAGCAGTTCTTC. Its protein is CASSRTGYNEQFF.

This CDR3 reads CASSPGTNNSPLHF. CDR3 sequence (DNA): TGTGCCAGCAGCCCCGGTACCAATAATTCACCCCTCCACTTT. The rearrangement uses TRBV5-5 and TRBJ1-6; no clear D. The germline V gene encodes CDR1 SGHKS and CDR2 YYEKEE (reference sequence). Trimming stripped 4 bases from V and 5 bases from J, with 10 bases between. This CDR3 is built from 14 residues.

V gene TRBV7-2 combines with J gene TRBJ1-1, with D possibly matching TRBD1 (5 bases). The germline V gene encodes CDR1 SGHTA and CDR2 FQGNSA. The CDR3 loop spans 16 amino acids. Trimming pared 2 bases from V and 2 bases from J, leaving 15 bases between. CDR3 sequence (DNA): TGTGCCAGCAGCTTAAGAACTCGGGGGGTAAACACTGAAGCTTTCTTT. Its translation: CASSLRTRGVNTEAFF.

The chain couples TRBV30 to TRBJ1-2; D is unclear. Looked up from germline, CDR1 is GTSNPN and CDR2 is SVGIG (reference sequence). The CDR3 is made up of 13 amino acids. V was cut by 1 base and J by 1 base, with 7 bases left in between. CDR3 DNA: TGTGCCTGGAGTGCTACAGATAACTATGGCTACACCTTC. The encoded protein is CAWSATDNYGYTF.